Listed below are T cell receptor beta chains from one sample, sequenced in a study of shared clonotypes between healthy human individuals. Using immunoSEQ multiplex PCR, the repertoire was profiled, and TCRdb retains in-frame clones only, with some absent. The sample includes more than 550,000 clones, 72% of them seen just once. The sample was memory CD4+ T cells sorted from blood. The receptors stem from a woman aged 25 to 39 in good health. The CDR3 runs from the conserved cysteine through the conserved F or W. D genes are given only for firm matches. Expanded clones are given a class, and other clones once, few, many or no size at all.

>TRBV7-2|TRBJ1-5|many|.
TGTGCCAGCAGCTTAGCCCCTGTACAGCCCCAGCATTTT
CASSLAPVQPQHF
>TRBV7-9|TRBJ2-1|.|TRBD2
TGTGCCAGCAGCTTAGGGACTAGCGGGATCAATGAGCAGTTCTTC
CASSLGTSGINEQFF
>TRBV27|TRBJ1-5|.|.
TGTGCCAGCAGTCGGACACTTAGCAATCAGCCCCAGCATTTT
CASSRTLSNQPQHF
>TRBV5-1|TRBJ2-7|once|.
TGCGCCAGCCGGCCAGGGCATTCTATCAACAACGACGAGCAGTACTTC
CASRPGHSINNDEQYF
>TRBV4-1|TRBJ2-1|few|.
TGCGCCAGCAGCCGAGGGGGGAGCTCCTACAATGAGCAGTTCTTC
CASSRGGSSYNEQFF
>TRBV19|TRBJ1-2|.|.
TGTGCCAGTTCTCGCCTGGGGTATGGCTACACCTTC
CASSRLGYGYTF
>TRBV19|TRBJ2-1|few|.
TGTGCCAGTAGTACATCTAGCTCCTACAATGAGCAGTTCTTC
CASSTSSSYNEQFF
>TRBV28|TRBJ2-7|.|TRBD2
TGTGCCAGCAGCCGACTAGCGGTGACCTACGAGCAGTACTTC
CASSRLAVTYEQYF
>TRBV10-3|TRBJ2-7|.|TRBD2
TGTGCCATCAGTGGTAATAGCGGGAGGTACGAGCAGTACTTC
CAISGNSGRYEQYF
>TRBV5-1|TRBJ2-1|few|.
TGCGCCAGCAGCAGGGACTCCGGGGGTTACAATGAGCAGTTCTTC
CASSRDSGGYNEQFF
>TRBV7-2|TRBJ2-2|.|.
TGTGCCAGCAGCAGATACACCGGGGAGCTGTTTTTT
CASSRYTGELFF
>TRBV6-6|TRBJ1-1|.|TRBD1
TGTGCCAGCCTGAGGGGACAGGGATTACGAGCTTTCTTT
CASLRGQGLRAFF
>TRBV29-1|TRBJ1-5|.|.
TGCAGCGTGAGGACCGGAAGCAATCAGCCCCAGCATTTT
CSVRTGSNQPQHF
>TRBV7-9|TRBJ2-2|.|.
TGTGCCAGCAGCGAGGTGACCGGGGAGCTGTTTTTT
CASSEVTGELFF
>TRBV6-5|TRBJ2-5|.|.
TGTGCCAGCAGGGGGACTGCCGCCCAAGAGACCCAGTACTTC
CASRGTAAQETQYF
>TRBV7-9|TRBJ2-3|.|.
TGTGCCAGCAGCGGCAGGACCGGGGTTAGCACAGATACGCAGTATTTT
CASSGRTGVSTDTQYF
>TRBV28|TRBJ2-5|few|TRBD1
TGTGCCAGCAGCACTAAACAGGGGAAAGAGACCCAGTACTTC
CASSTKQGKETQYF
>TRBV4-2|TRBJ1-1|few|.
TGTGCCAGCAGCCAAGATTATAGGGTTGACACTGAAGCTTTCTTT
CASSQDYRVDTEAFF
>TRBV4-2|TRBJ2-1|.|.
TGTGCCAGCAGCCAACAGCCACTACAAGAACGGGAGCAGTTCTTC
CASSQQPLQEREQFF
>TRBV7-6|TRBJ2-7|.|.
TGTGCCAGCAGCTTAGTAGAGAGGACAACCTACGAGCAGTACTTC
CASSLVERTTYEQYF
>TRBV2|TRBJ2-2|few|TRBD1
TGTGCCAGCAGTGGACAGGGGGTCACCGGGGAGCTGTTTTTT
CASSGQGVTGELFF
>TRBV15|TRBJ2-1|.|.
TGTGCCACCAGCAGAGATGGTGAGGGAGCGGTCAATGAGCAGTTCTTC
CATSRDGEGAVNEQFF